The 2 T cell receptor beta chains below were found in one sample sequenced in a study of glioma-infiltrating T cells after dendritic cell vaccination. TCRdb keeps only in-frame clones here, not all; method: immunoSEQ multiplex PCR. The sample lists about 95,000 clones, about 85% occurring once. The sample in question was blood, obtained before dendritic cell vaccination. The receptors derive from a human donor with glioblastoma.

V and J are TRBV7-9 and TRBJ2-1, with 12 bases lining up with TRBD2. The ends lost 5 bases at V and 4 bases at J; junction bases unmatched: 3. The CDR3 runs to 15 residues. Germline assignment: CDR1 SEHNR and CDR2 FQNEAQ (reference sequence). CDR3: CASSTGTSGYNEQFF. The CDR3 DNA reads as TGTGCCAGCAGCACCGGGACTAGCGGGTACAATGAGCAGTTCTTC. Drawing the rest from reference TRBV7-9 and TRBJ2-1, the complete variable domain is DTGVSQNPRHKITKRGQNVTFRCDPISEHNRLYWYRQTLGQGPEFLTYFQNEAQLEKSRLLSDRFSAERPKGSFSTLEIQRTEQGDSAMYLCASSTGTSGYNEQFFGPGTRLTVL.

The V gene is TRBV5-1, the J gene TRBJ1-1, with 11 bases that match TRBD1. Germline CDR1 is SGHRS and CDR2 is YFSETQ. Unmatched junction bases numbered 11, after V lost 0 bases and J lost 4 bases. The CDR3 is made up of 18 amino acids. The DNA of the CDR3 is TGCGCCAGCAGCTTGGAGAGGACAGGGGGCCTCGGGGGCACTGAAGCTTTCTTT. Protein product: CASSLERTGGLGGTEAFF.